This TCR beta chain was identified in a study of blood T cell repertoires in COVID-19. About the research overall: Researchers got acute and convalescent COVID-19 samples from the United States, Italy and Spain. Sample material is recorded as cDNA or gDNA derived from T cells, B-cell-depleted T cells, or PBMCs.

As processed by the authors: Amplified reference gene primers provided the basis for estimating nucleated cell counts. Repertoires were generated with immunoSEQ multiplex PCR, while TCRdb's copy carries only in-frame clones and drops some. V and J calls and clone size are copied from that table; D and trimming were computed from the DNA. Of under 200,000 clones listed, about 83% are singletons. V was trimmed by 4 bases and J by 5 bases, leaving 20 bases between them. The CDR3 runs to 16 residues. Germline CDR1 is LGHNA and CDR2 is YSLEER. Sequencing was performed on peripheral blood. The chain joins TRBV4-3 to TRBJ2-5; D possibly corresponds to TRBD2 (6 bases). This clonotype originated in a woman in her 70s who had recovered from COVID-19. The CDR3 loop is CASSPHGGRGAETQYF. CDR3 sequence (DNA): TGCGCCAGCAGCCCGCACGGGGGTCGTGGGGCGGAGACCCAGTACTTC.